Listed here are 18 T cell receptor beta chains from one sample, sequenced in a study of T cells after yellow fever vaccination. Using its own MiXCR run on the 5' RACE reads, TCRdb lists one record per CDR3 protein. The profile covers roughly 400,000 distinct CDR3 sequences, with 15% to 20% appearing a single time and roughly 19% taken by the ten largest. This material consisted of PBMCs, taken before the yellow fever booster vaccination. The source is a man between 18 and 29 years old who received the YFV17D yellow fever vaccine.

The chain combines TRBV29-1 with TRBJ2-7; 8 positions match TRBD1. Germline CDR1 and CDR2: SQVTM and ANQGSEA. Unmatched junction bases numbered 3, after V lost 4 bases and J lost 4 bases. The CDR3 consists of 12 residues. CDR3: CSVVTGDYEQYV. The DNA of the CDR3 is TGCAGCGTTGTGACAGGGGATTACGAGCAGTACGTC.

The V gene is TRBV5-4, the J gene TRBJ2-7; perhaps TRBD2 as D (5 bases). Germline values: CDR1 SGHNT, CDR2 YYREEE (reference sequence). CDR3 length: 13 residues. Trimming stripped 2 bases from V and 7 bases from J, with 13 bases between. Here the CDR3 DNA reads TGTGCCAGCAGCTTCCACGACGGGGTGGAGCAGTACTTC. Amino acid sequence: CASSFHDGVEQYF.

The V call is TRBV6-6, the J call TRBJ2-7; 9 bases are shared with TRBD1. The CDR3 has 14 amino acids. Germline assignment: CDR1 MNHNY and CDR2 SVGAGI (reference sequence). V lost 8 bases to trimming and J lost 3 bases; unmatched junction nucleotides: 8. CDR3 DNA: TGTGCCAGCCGGGACAGGGAACACGGCTACGAGCAGTACTTC. Protein product: CASRDREHGYEQYF.

This clonotype was counted only a few times. The chain uses TRBV7-9 and TRBJ2-2; D unresolved. Trimming left V 4 bases short and J 2 bases short, with 11 bases between. Germline loops: CDR1 SEHNR, CDR2 FQNEAQ (reference sequence). CDR3 size: 15 residues. The CDR3 nucleotides read TGTGCCAGCAGCTCCAAAAAACCAAACACCGGGGAGCTGTTTTTT. It codes for CASSSKKPNTGELFF.

This clonotype was observed a few times. This sequence joins TRBV4-3 and TRBJ2-3, with TRBD1 identical over 8 bases. Germline V gene lookup returns CDR1 LGHNA and CDR2 YSLEER. This CDR3 is 15 amino acids long. The V gene end was trimmed by 4 bases and the J gene end by 0 bases; junction bases not matched to a gene: 3. CDR3 sequence (DNA): TGCGCCAGCAGCCCCCGGGACAGGAGCACAGATACGCAGTATTTT. Its translation: CASSPRDRSTDTQYF.

This clonotype was found many times. V and J are TRBV11-2 and TRBJ1-2; D not certain. V dropped 5 bases and J dropped 7 bases, with 29 bases sitting between them. The CDR3 runs 18 residues. The germline CDR1 and CDR2 sequences are SGHAT and FQNNGV. CDR3 sequence: CASSISDGISGNWGGYTF. DNA for the CDR3: TGTGCCAGCAGCATATCAGATGGGATAAGCGGTAATTGGGGTGGCTACACCTTC.

This clonotype came up many times. This sequence joins TRBV20-1 and TRBJ1-1, with a weak D call TRBD1 (5 bases). The CDR3 spans 13 residues. V lost 5 bases to trimming and J lost 3 bases, with 13 bases between them. The germline V gene has CDR1 DFQATT and CDR2 SNEGSKA (reference sequence). CDR3 sequence: CSAPGRGDTEAFF. The DNA of the CDR3 is TGCAGTGCTCCAGGTCGGGGGGACACTGAAGCTTTCTTT.

This clonotype showed up just a few times. This chain uses TRBV6-2 or TRBV6-3 with TRBJ1-5; the D gene is possibly TRBD1 (5 bases). The germline gives CDR1 MNHEY, CDR2 SVGEGT. Trimming pared 5 bases from V and 2 bases from J, leaving 16 bases between. The CDR3 length is 16 residues. The CDR3 loop is CASSLRGRGRNQPQHF. The CDR3 bases are TGTGCCAGCAGTCTCCGGGGCCGAGGGCGCAATCAGCCCCAGCATTTT.

This clonotype appeared a few times. V usage is TRBV7-9 and J usage is TRBJ2-5; 10 bases map to TRBD2. The CDR3 spans 19 residues. CDR1 and CDR2 from the germline V gene are SEHNR and FQNEAQ (reference sequence). With 8 bases clipped from V and 0 bases from J, the junction kept 18 bases outside the gene matches. CDR3 loop: CASCPTRAGGTENQETQYF. In DNA, the CDR3 is TGTGCCAGCTGCCCCACCCGAGCGGGGGGGACCGAGAACCAAGAGACCCAGTACTTC.

The table lists this clonotype with a few counts. This chain links TRBV7-8 with TRBJ1-2; the D gene is possibly TRBD1 (6 bases). Germline V gene lookup returns CDR1 SGHVS and CDR2 FQNEAQ. This CDR3 comprises 14 residues. Deletions cut 1 base from V and 4 bases from J, with 10 bases between. In nucleotides, the CDR3 is TGTGCCAGCAGCTTAGACAGGGTGGCCTATGGCTACACCTTC. As protein: CASSLDRVAYGYTF.

The chain couples TRBV6-6 to TRBJ1-5; TRBD1 is a possible D gene (6 bases). The CDR3 loop spans 17 amino acids. The germline V gene has CDR1 MNHNY and CDR2 SVGAGI (reference sequence). Deletions cut 1 base from V and 7 bases from J, with 20 bases between. The chain's CDR3 is CASSYYGARGGGQPQHF. In nucleotides, the CDR3 is TGTGCCAGCAGTTACTATGGAGCCAGGGGTGGCGGCCAGCCCCAGCATTTT.

This clonotype occurred a few times. This chain links TRBV5-1 with TRBJ2-7; 9 bases align to TRBD2. This CDR3 is built from 16 residues. J was trimmed by 4 bases and V by 4 bases; bases with no gene match: 12. Germline V gives CDR1 SGHRS, CDR2 YFSETQ. DNA for the CDR3: TGCGCCAGCAGCCCGAGGGTTGCGGGGGGGCTGTACGAGCAGTACTTC. Translated, it gives CASSPRVAGGLYEQYF.

The rearrangement joins TRBV12-3 or TRBV12-4 to TRBJ1-1; 7 bases match TRBD1. Unmatched junction bases numbered 12, after V lost 10 bases and J lost 1 base. The CDR3 contains 15 residues. The CDR3 loop is CAIRTEQGRNTEAFF. Written as DNA, the CDR3 is TGTGCCATCAGGACAGAACAGGGGCGGAACACTGAAGCTTTCTTT.

V gene TRBV4-3 combines with J gene TRBJ2-1; 10 nucleotides line up with TRBD1. The CDR3 contains 16 residues. Germline V CDR1 and CDR2: LGHNA, YSLEER. J lost 9 bases, V lost 5 bases, and 13 bases had no gene match. The CDR3 here is CASSWRWGTGAVEQFF. The CDR3 DNA reads TGCGCCAGCAGCTGGCGATGGGGGACAGGGGCCGTTGAGCAGTTCTTC.

The rearrangement links TRBV12-3 or TRBV12-4 to TRBJ2-2; 9 bases are shared with TRBD2. The CDR3 totals 17 residues. V lost 4 bases, J lost 7 bases, and 13 bases stayed unmatched. CDR3 sequence (DNA): TGTGCCAGCAGTTCTGCGGCTAGCGGGGCTTCGGGCGGGGAGCTGTTTTTT. Its protein product is CASSSAASGASGGELFF.

This clonotype was seen a few times. The CDR3 here is CASSYSTGDSVYEQYF. The DNA for the CDR3 is TGTGCCAGCAGTTACTCGACGGGGGACAGCGTCTACGAGCAGTACTTC. The chain carries TRBV6-5 and TRBJ2-7, with a possible D match to TRBD1 (7 bases). The CDR3 totals 16 residues. Looked up from germline, CDR1 is MNHEY and CDR2 is SVGAGI. V lost 0 bases, J lost 3 bases, and 15 bases lay in between.

This chain uses TRBV7-9 with TRBJ1-1; D gene uncertain. The CDR3 totals 13 residues. Germline values: CDR1 SEHNR, CDR2 FQNEAQ (reference sequence). Deletions cut 8 bases from V and 1 base from J, with 11 bases between. The CDR3 DNA reads TGTGCCAGCTCTTCCGAGGAGAACACTGAAGCTTTCTTT. As protein: CASSSEENTEAFF.

The chain recombines TRBV29-1 with TRBJ1-1; D possibly corresponds to TRBD1 (6 bases). The CDR3 extends over 14 amino acids. The V and J ends lost 6 bases and 0 bases respectively, with 14 bases between them. Germline loops: CDR1 SQVTM, CDR2 ANQGSEA. CDR3 bases: TGCAGCGTCGAACTTACAGGGATGAACACTGAAGCTTTCTTT. It is translated as CSVELTGMNTEAFF.